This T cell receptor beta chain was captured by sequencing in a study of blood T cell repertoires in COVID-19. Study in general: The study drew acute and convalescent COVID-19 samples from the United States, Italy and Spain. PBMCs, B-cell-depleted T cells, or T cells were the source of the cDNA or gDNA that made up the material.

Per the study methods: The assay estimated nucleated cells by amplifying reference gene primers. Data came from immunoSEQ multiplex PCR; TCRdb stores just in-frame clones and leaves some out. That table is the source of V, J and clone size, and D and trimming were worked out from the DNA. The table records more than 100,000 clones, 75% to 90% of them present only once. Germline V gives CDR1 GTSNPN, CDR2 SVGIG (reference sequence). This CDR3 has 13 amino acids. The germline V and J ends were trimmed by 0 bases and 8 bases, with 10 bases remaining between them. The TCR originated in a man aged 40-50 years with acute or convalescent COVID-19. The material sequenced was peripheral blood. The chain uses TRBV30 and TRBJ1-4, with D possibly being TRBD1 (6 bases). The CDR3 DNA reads TGTGCCTGGAGTGTACAGGGCGGGGAAAAACTGTTTTTT. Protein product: CAWSVQGGEKLFF.